This T cell receptor (beta chain) was sequenced during a study of shared clonotypes between healthy human individuals. Overall study: The study enrolled a couple of women and three men aged 18 to 49.

Sequencing used immunoSEQ multiplex PCR; TCRdb keeps in-frame clones, though not all of them. The profile shows about 560,000 clones, around 78% of them singletons. Every contributor of samples was a Caucasian grown-up residing in Nashville, Tennessee. This CDR3 has 14 amino acids. V gave up 0 bases and J gave up 10 bases, with 13 bases separating them. Germline V gives CDR1 MNHEY, CDR2 SMNVEV (reference sequence). Concerning this clone itself: With only one base between it and a far larger clone, this is likely a read error. This specimen includes other DNA sequences encoding the same CDR3.

This clonotype originated in a woman between 40 and 50 years old in good health. Some clones in this sample may be carry-over from other donors' samples. The chain employs TRBV27 and TRBJ2-1; a possible D gene is TRBD2 (7 bases). Sequenced sample: PBMCs. The CDR3 nucleotides are TGTGCCAGCAGTTTATCGGGGCCGGGGGGCGAGCAGTTCTTC. It translates to CASSLSGPGGEQFF.